This T cell receptor (beta chain) stems from a study of T cells after yellow fever vaccination. About the study: In the case of low-cell-number fractions, SMART-Seq v4 Ultra Low Input was used for preparation. General study results and limits: There was a small share of clonotypes that showed up in both the CD4 and CD8 compartments. Reappearance after the booster was observed for most primary-vaccination clones (more than 95% CD4, about 85% CD8).

Each CDR3 protein gets one entry after TCRdb re-called the 5' RACE reads with MiXCR. The repertoire holds hundreds of thousands of distinct CDR3 sequences, with roughly 8.4% as singletons. Germline V gives CDR1 SGHRS, CDR2 YFSETQ. V lost 4 bases and J lost 1; bases outside the gene matches: 3. CDR3 length equals 14 residues. Remarks on this clonotype: Its specificity is unknown.

The input for sequencing was PBMCs, taken roughly seven weeks after the first yellow fever vaccination. V usage is TRBV5-1 and J usage is TRBJ2-5; TRBD1 agrees at 8 bases. The clonotype originates from a man younger than 35 who received the YFV17D yellow fever vaccine. The CDR3 spells CASSPDRAQETQYF. Here the CDR3 DNA reads TGCGCCAGCAGCCCGGACAGGGCCCAAGAGACCCAGTACTTC.